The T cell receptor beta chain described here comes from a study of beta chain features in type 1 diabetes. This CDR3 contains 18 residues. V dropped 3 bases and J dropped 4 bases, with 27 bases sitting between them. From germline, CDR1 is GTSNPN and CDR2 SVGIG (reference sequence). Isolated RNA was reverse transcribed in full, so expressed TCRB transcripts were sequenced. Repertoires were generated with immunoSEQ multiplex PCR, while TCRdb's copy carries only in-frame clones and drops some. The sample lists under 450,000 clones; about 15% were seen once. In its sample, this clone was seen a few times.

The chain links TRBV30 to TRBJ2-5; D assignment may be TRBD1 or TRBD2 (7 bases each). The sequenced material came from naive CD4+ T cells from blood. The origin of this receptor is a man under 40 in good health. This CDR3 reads CAWSPTGPSGVRGETQYF. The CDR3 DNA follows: TGTGCCTGGAGCCCGACAGGGCCCAGCGGGGTAAGGGGAGAGACCCAGTACTTC.